The entry that follows covers one TCR beta chain sequence. In germline, CDR1 is WNHNN, CDR2 SYGVQD (reference sequence). CDR3 length equals 15 residues. Trimming took 0 bases from V and 5 from J; bases not matched to a gene: 5. Per the original methods: Cell counts per sample came from amplifying reference gene primers. Method: immunoSEQ multiplex PCR; TCRdb's copy keeps in-frame clones and lacks some. The D gene and trimming were derived from the DNA, and the V and J assignments and clone size from that table. In the table there are 88,000 or so clones, approximately 81% of which are singletons. This entry belongs to a study of blood T cell repertoires in COVID-19. Background on the study: Acute and convalescent COVID-19 specimens originated in the United States, Italy and Spain. T cells, B-cell-depleted T cells, or PBMCs supplied cDNA or gDNA.

This sequence originates from a man between 60 and 75 years old with acute or convalescent COVID-19. This rearrangement joins TRBV10-1 to TRBJ2-5, with TRBD2 matching over 8 bases. Sequenced: peripheral blood. The CDR3 coding sequence is TGCGCCAGCAGTGAGTCAGGGGGACTAGACGAGACCCAGTACTTC. Translated: CASSESGGLDETQYF.